The 23 T cell receptor beta chains below were found in one sample sequenced in a study of blood T cell repertoires in COVID-19. Here immunoSEQ multiplex PCR was the method, and the copy in TCRdb shows in-frame clones only, minus some. The table includes about 140,000 clones, 80% to 90% detected once. Sequenced sample: peripheral blood. These receptors were collected from a woman between 50 and 59 years old with active or convalescent COVID-19.

The chain couples TRBV6-5 to TRBJ2-1, with TRBD2 matching over 13 bases. CDR3 size: 14 residues. Germline assignment: CDR1 MNHEY and CDR2 SVGAGI. Trimming at V came to 6 bases and at J to 5 bases, leaving 1 base not matched to a gene. The CDR3 nucleotides read TGTGCCAGCAGGGGGACTAGCGGGGACAATGAGCAGTTCTTC. Translation gives CASRGTSGDNEQFF.

This clone appeared once. The chain combines TRBV27 with TRBJ2-7, with D possibly being TRBD2 (5 bases). CDR3 length equals 14 residues. Germline V gene lookup returns CDR1 MNHEY and CDR2 SMNVEV (reference sequence). The V end lost 2 bases, the J end lost 3 bases, and 11 bases lay between the germline ends. The CDR3 here is CASSLREYGYEQYF. The DNA of the CDR3 is TGTGCCAGCAGTTTAAGGGAGTACGGCTACGAGCAGTACTTC.

This clone was picked up one time. The J gene is TRBJ1-3, the V gene TRBV4-2, with D perhaps TRBD1 (5 bases). This CDR3 has 15 amino acids. V lost 2 bases and J 4 bases, leaving 12 bases between the germline ends. Germline-derived CDR1 and CDR2 are LGHNA and YNFKEQ. CDR3 in amino acids: CASSQRGDPGNTIYF. The CDR3 region has the DNA TGTGCCAGCAGCCAAAGGGGTGATCCGGGAAACACCATATATTTT.

This clone occurred once. J is TRBJ2-7 and V is TRBV5-1; D is possibly TRBD1 (5 bases). The CDR3 covers 13 residues. With 2 bases removed from V and 5 bases from J, the gap between germline ends came to 11 bases. The germline V gene encodes CDR1 SGHRS and CDR2 YFSETQ. CDR3 residues: CASSFQGTHEQYF. The CDR3 DNA follows: TGCGCCAGCAGCTTTCAGGGTACCCACGAGCAGTACTTC.

The J gene is TRBJ2-7, the V gene TRBV5-4; D possibly corresponds to TRBD2 (5 bases). Deletions cut 2 bases from V and 0 bases from J, with 12 bases between. In germline, CDR1 is SGHNT, CDR2 YYREEE (reference sequence). This CDR3 spans 15 amino acids. The CDR3 region is CASSFSAAASYEQYF. CDR3 bases: TGTGCCAGCAGCTTTTCAGCGGCTGCCTCCTACGAGCAGTACTTC.

The V gene is TRBV4-1, the J gene TRBJ2-1; 8 bases are a match to TRBD1. Germline loops: CDR1 MGHRA, CDR2 YSYEKL. The CDR3 length is 16 residues. Germline trimming cut 6 bases from V and 4 bases from J; bases unmatched to any gene: 11. The DNA for the CDR3 is TGCGCCAGCAGAACCGGGACAGGTAGAAGGTACAATGAGCAGTTCTTC. Translated: CASRTGTGRRYNEQFF.

The chain has TRBV2 and TRBJ2-7; 9 nucleotides line up with TRBD2. Germline lookup yields CDR1 SNHLY and CDR2 FYNNEI. The V and J ends lost 7 bases and 3 bases, in that order; junction bases with no gene match: 7. The CDR3 covers 14 residues. The chain's CDR3 is CASKGAGGGYEQYF. CDR3 nucleotide sequence: TGTGCCAGCAAAGGAGCGGGGGGTGGCTACGAGCAGTACTTC.

The chain uses TRBV24-1 and TRBJ2-7; D possibly corresponds to TRBD2 (5 bases). Germline CDR1 is KGHDR and CDR2 is SFDVKD. The CDR3 loop spans 12 amino acids. V was cut by 6 bases and J by 4 bases, with 9 bases left in between. The CDR3 protein is CATSWRGYEQYF. The CDR3 DNA reads as TGTGCCACCAGTTGGAGAGGGTACGAGCAGTACTTC.

This clone was counted a few times. The rearrangement joins TRBV5-4 to TRBJ2-1, with D unresolved. The germline V gene has CDR1 SGHNT and CDR2 YYREEE (reference sequence). The CDR3 runs 15 residues. Trimming left V 0 bases short and J 6 bases short, with 13 bases between. The CDR3: CASSLAPFGFNEQFF. The CDR3 nucleotides read TGTGCCAGCAGCTTGGCACCTTTCGGGTTCAATGAGCAGTTCTTC.

The V gene is TRBV12-5, the J gene TRBJ1-5; the D is unclear. Germline CDR1 is LGHNT and CDR2 is FRNRAP. The CDR3 runs to 16 residues. V was cut by 0 bases and J by 6 bases, with 15 bases left in between. CDR3: CASGLVLTGEVQPQHF. The CDR3 DNA reads TGTGCTAGTGGTTTGGTACTCACCGGTGAAGTTCAGCCCCAGCATTTT.

This clone was found once. This sequence joins TRBV18 and TRBJ1-5; no firm D call. The CDR3 contains 16 residues. Looked up from germline, CDR1 is KGHSH and CDR2 is LQKENI. Deletions cut 2 bases from V and 4 bases from J, with 15 bases between. CDR3 sequence reads: CASSPSGPLVNQPQHF. The CDR3 coding sequence is TGTGCCAGCTCACCAAGCGGGCCCCTGGTAAATCAGCCCCAGCATTTT.

As regards this clone: Distinct nucleotide sequences in the sample also encode this CDR3. This chain joins TRBV20-1 and TRBJ1-2; D may be TRBD1 (6 bases). The CDR3 runs 11 residues. V was cut by 3 bases and J by 4 bases, with 6 bases left in between. From germline, CDR1 is DFQATT and CDR2 SNEGSKA (reference sequence). CDR3 residues: CSARTGYGYTF. The CDR3 DNA is TGCAGTGCTAGGACAGGCTATGGCTACACCTTC.

The CDR3 DNA sequence: TGTGCCAGCAGCCAAGTAGGGACTAGCGGGAGAGGGCGGACAGATACGCAGTATTTT. It specifies CASSQVGTSGRGRTDTQYF. J is TRBJ2-3 and V is TRBV4-2, with 14 bases that match TRBD2. Germline CDR1 reads LGHNA; CDR2 reads YNFKEQ. This CDR3 spans 19 amino acids. V shed 1 base and J 3 bases; nucleotides not matched to a gene: 9.

The V call is TRBV29-1, the J call TRBJ2-7, with D perhaps TRBD1 (5 bases). CDR3 length: 14 amino acids. The V gene's germline CDR1 is SQVTM and CDR2 ANQGSEA. The V end was cut by 4 bases, the J end by 0 bases, with 13 bases between. This CDR3 reads CSVVGAYSSYEQYF. CDR3 DNA sequence: TGCAGCGTTGTAGGGGCCTACAGCTCCTACGAGCAGTACTTC.

The rearrangement uses TRBV11-1 and TRBJ2-7; 8 bases are a match to TRBD1. V dropped 2 bases and J dropped 3; count of bases not matched to a gene: 6. In germline, CDR1 is SGHAT, CDR2 FQDESV (reference sequence). The CDR3 runs 15 residues. This chain's CDR3 is CASSLSDRADYEQYF. The CDR3 DNA follows: TGTGCCAGCAGCTTATCGGACAGGGCAGACTACGAGCAGTACTTC.

The chain recombines TRBV5-1 with TRBJ2-6; a possible D gene is TRBD1 (6 bases). CDR3 length: 17 amino acids. Trimming took off 5 bases at V and 0 bases at J, with 15 bases between the two ends. Germline CDR1 SGHRS, CDR2 YFSETQ. The CDR3 here is CASSYDRINSGANVLTF. CDR3 DNA: TGCGCCAGCAGTTACGACAGGATTAACTCTGGGGCCAACGTCCTGACTTTC.

The chain has TRBV15 and TRBJ2-4, with 7 bases aligning to TRBD1. V was clipped by 5 bases and J by 9 bases; unmatched bases: 10. The CDR3 has 14 amino acids. The V gene's germline CDR1 is LNHNV and CDR2 YYDKDF (reference sequence). CDR3 in DNA: TGTGCCACCAGCGGACACAGGGGTGGTAGCATTCAGTACTTC. Its protein is CATSGHRGGSIQYF.

This chain connects TRBV5-1 to TRBJ2-3, with a tentative D call TRBD1 (6 bases). The V end was cut by 4 bases, the J end by 1 base, with 7 bases between. The CDR3 is 13 residues long. Germline V gene lookup returns CDR1 SGHRS and CDR2 YFSETQ. The CDR3 here is CASSAGGTDTQYF. CDR3 bases: TGCGCCAGCAGCGCAGGGGGCACAGATACGCAGTATTTT.

This clone was seen once. The gene calls are TRBV30 and TRBJ1-2; D is possibly TRBD1 (5 bases). The V end was cut by 2 bases, the J end by 3 bases, with 10 bases between. Germline assignment: CDR1 GTSNPN and CDR2 SVGIG (reference sequence). CDR3 length: 13 residues. The CDR3 nucleotides are TGTGCCTGGAGTCAGGGTTTTGACTATGGCTACACCTTC. This codes for CAWSQGFDYGYTF.

The V gene is TRBV5-4, the J gene TRBJ2-1; the match to TRBD1 covers 9 bases. Germline V CDR1 and CDR2: SGHNT, YYREEE (reference sequence). CDR3 length equals 17 residues. The junction had 16 bases not matched to a gene; V was cut back by 6 bases and J by 6 bases. This CDR3 reads CASTPSPRQGESNEQFF. The CDR3 bases are TGTGCCAGCACCCCTTCTCCCCGACAGGGGGAGAGCAATGAGCAGTTCTTC.

Comments on this clone: An end of the junction differs from the germline gene, which may be a read error. V is TRBV7-7 and J is TRBJ2-1; 8 bases fit TRBD1. The CDR3 covers 15 residues. The V gene's germline CDR1 is SSHAT and CDR2 FNYEAQ (reference sequence). The CDR3 DNA sequence: TGTGCTAGCAGCCCTGGGCCAGGGGGCTTCAATGAGCAGTTCTTC. Its protein product is CASSPGPGGFNEQFF.

The chain combines TRBV6-2 or TRBV6-3 with TRBJ2-2, with 7 bases fitting TRBD1. The CDR3 contains 17 residues. Looked up from germline, CDR1 is MNHEY and CDR2 is SVGEGT. The V gene end was trimmed by 2 bases and the J gene end by 2 bases; junction bases not matched to a gene: 8. CDR3 coding DNA: TGTGCCAGCAGTTACACAGAGACAGGGTCCAACACCGGGGAGCTGTTTTTT. Translating it yields CASSYTETGSNTGELFF.

This clone has just one count. The rearrangement links TRBV30 to TRBJ2-2; D perhaps matches TRBD2 (5 bases). The germline gives CDR1 GTSNPN, CDR2 SVGIG (reference sequence). The V end lost 6 bases, the J end lost 5 bases, and 13 bases lay between the germline ends. The CDR3 spans 13 residues. This chain's CDR3 is CACAGSGTGELFF. The CDR3 coding sequence is TGTGCCTGCGCGGGTTCTGGGACCGGGGAGCTGTTTTTT.